The 26 T cell receptor beta chains presented below share a single source sample, sequenced in a study of HIV-infected patients and healthy controls. Antiretroviral therapy had run roughly three months, about 14 weeks, before follow-up blood collection. All unsorted peripheral T cells were captured because whole blood was used without fractionation. Alpha and beta constant-region primers primed reverse transcription of around 540 ng RNA. Alpha and beta chain libraries were made separately by chain-specific third strand synthesis with multiplexing indices. MiXCR, applied by TCRdb to the 5' RACE reads, yields one record per CDR3 protein. The table lists roughly 9,400 distinct CDR3 sequences, 8.5% to 9% of them singletons, with about 22% in the top ten. The input for sequencing was blood, taken during antiretroviral therapy. The receptors were sampled from an adult with HIV infection.

In this sample, this clonotype turned up many times. The chain combines TRBV28 with TRBJ1-1, with 8 bases lining up with TRBD1. The CDR3 spans 13 residues. Trimming cost V 5 bases and J 8 bases; bases outside gene matches: 7. Germline assignment: CDR1 MDHEN and CDR2 SYDVKM. The CDR3 DNA reads as TGTGCCAGCAGTCCCCGACAGGGGCTGGAAGCTTTCTTT. Amino acid sequence: CASSPRQGLEAFF.

This clonotype was observed at least ten times. The genes are TRBV5-1 and TRBJ1-4, with D uncertain. CDR3 size: 17 residues. Germline loops: CDR1 SGHRS, CDR2 YFSETQ. Trimming cost V 4 bases and J 0 bases, with 16 bases left between them. For the CDR3, the DNA is TGCGCCAGCAGCATCGGACGGAATCTTGCAACTAATGAAAAACTGTTTTTT. It encodes CASSIGRNLATNEKLFF.

This clonotype was seen at least ten times. This sequence joins TRBV7-2 and TRBJ2-4, with D hard to call. Germline V gene sequence: CDR1 SGHTA, CDR2 FQGNSA. The CDR3 extends over 14 amino acids. Trimming removed 5 bases from V and 6 bases from J, with 14 bases in between. This chain's CDR3 is CASSVRMKPNIQYF. CDR3 DNA sequence: TGTGCCAGCAGCGTACGAATGAAGCCAAACATTCAGTACTTC.

There are a few counts of this clonotype. This chain links TRBV7-8 with TRBJ2-3, with a weak D call TRBD1 (6 bases). Trimming took off 5 bases at V and 4 bases at J, with 13 bases between the two ends. The CDR3 loop spans 14 amino acids. CDR1 is SGHVS and CDR2 is FQNEAQ in the germline V gene. CDR3 protein: CASSVRGLADTQYF. DNA of the CDR3: TGTGCCAGCAGCGTCAGGGGTTTGGCAGATACGCAGTATTTT.

By share, this clonotype counts as medium-sized (0.01 to 0.1%). This rearrangement joins TRBV14 to TRBJ2-1, with 7 bases fitting TRBD1. The CDR3 is 15 residues long. Germline CDR1 SGHDN, CDR2 FVKESK. V was pared by 3 bases and J by 3 bases, with 5 bases of the junction left unmatched. The CDR3 is CASSHRDSNYNEQFF. In DNA, the CDR3 is TGTGCCAGCAGCCACCGGGACAGCAACTACAATGAGCAGTTCTTC. The full variable domain, completed using reference TRBV14 and TRBJ2-1, is EAGVTQFPSHSVIEKGQTVTLRCDPISGHDNLYWYRRVMGKEIKFLLHFVKESKQDESGMPNNRFLAERTGGTYSTLKVQPAELEDSGVYFCASSHRDSNYNEQFFGPGTRLTVL.

This clonotype has only a few counts. The gene calls are TRBV12-3 or TRBV12-4 and TRBJ2-1; tentative D call: TRBD2 (6 bases). This CDR3 is 15 amino acids long. V lost 3 bases and J lost 5, with 14 bases in between. Here the CDR3 reads CASSFWLAKHNEQFF. The CDR3 nucleotides are TGTGCCAGCAGTTTTTGGCTAGCGAAGCACAATGAGCAGTTCTTC.

By frequency in the sample, this clonotype is medium-sized. V usage is TRBV27 and J usage is TRBJ1-5; no clear D. The germline V and J ends were trimmed by 7 bases and 4 bases, with 14 bases remaining between them. The CDR3 is 14 residues long. CDR1 and CDR2 (germline): MNHEY, SMNVEV (reference sequence). CDR3 protein: CASIPSGKNQPQHF. The CDR3 bases are TGTGCCAGCATCCCTTCCGGAAAGAATCAGCCCCAGCATTTT.

Sample share makes this clonotype medium-sized (0.01 to 0.1%). CDR3 sequence: CATSFGTGYNEQFF. As DNA, the CDR3 is TGTGCCACCAGTTTCGGGACAGGCTACAATGAGCAGTTCTTC. V is TRBV15 and J is TRBJ2-1, with 8 bases fitting TRBD1. The V gene's germline CDR1 is LNHNV and CDR2 YYDKDF (reference sequence). This CDR3 has 14 amino acids. The V gene end was trimmed by 6 bases and the J gene end by 3 bases; junction bases not matched to a gene: 4.

The chain has TRBV5-5 and TRBJ2-3; D unclear. Per germline, CDR1 SGHKS and CDR2 YYEKEE (reference sequence). The V end was cut by 3 bases, the J end by 2 bases, with 10 bases between. This CDR3 contains 14 residues. The CDR3 DNA reads as TGTGCCAGCAGCTCAGACGGATACACAGATACGCAGTATTTT. Translation gives CASSSDGYTDTQYF.

In this sample, this clonotype turned up many times. The V call is TRBV20-1, the J call TRBJ1-1; no definite D call. The CDR3 extends over 13 amino acids. Per germline, CDR1 DFQATT and CDR2 SNEGSKA (reference sequence). V dropped 4 bases and J dropped 0 bases, with 9 bases sitting between them. The CDR3 DNA is TGCAGTGCTAATAACGGGGTGAACACTGAAGCTTTCTTT. As protein: CSANNGVNTEAFF.

There are a few counts of this clonotype. An end of the junction does not agree with germline; a read error may underlie this. This chain links TRBV12-3 or TRBV12-4 with TRBJ1-5; TRBD1 matches at 7 bases. The CDR3 runs to 14 residues. Here the CDR3 reads CAGSPEGAGQPQHF. DNA of the CDR3: TGTGCCGGCAGTCCCGAGGGGGCAGGCCAGCCCCAGCATTTT.

The rearrangement links TRBV27 to TRBJ2-3; D remains unclear. CDR1 is MNHEY, CDR2 SMNVEV, per germline (reference sequence). This CDR3 comprises 13 residues. Deletions cut 2 bases from V and 2 bases from J, with 5 bases between. CDR3 nucleotides: TGTGCCAGCAGTTTAGGCCCCACAGATACGCAGTATTTT. Encoded protein: CASSLGPTDTQYF.

By frequency in the sample, this clonotype is medium-sized. The CDR3 DNA reads TGTGCCATCAGTGGACGGGGTGACAGGACGAACTATGGCTACACCTTC. It is translated as CAISGRGDRTNYGYTF. The rearrangement links TRBV10-3 to TRBJ1-2, with D perhaps matching TRBD1 (6 bases). This CDR3 has 16 residues. V gave up 4 bases and J gave up 2 bases, with 17 bases separating them. CDR1 is ENHRY, CDR2 SYGVKD, per germline.

The table lists this clonotype with many counts. The V and J genes are TRBV12-3 or TRBV12-4 and TRBJ1-6, with unresolved D. V was clipped by 1 base and J by 7 bases, with 8 bases between them. This CDR3 spans 14 amino acids. The DNA for the CDR3 is TGTGCCAGCAGTTTAGGCGGGGTGAATTCACCCCTCCACTTT. Protein sequence: CASSLGGVNSPLHF.

This clonotype is medium-sized in the sample. This sequence joins TRBV5-1 and TRBJ1-1, with D perhaps matching TRBD1 (5 bases). Germline-derived CDR1 and CDR2 are SGHRS and YFSETQ. Trimming took 1 base from V and 0 from J, leaving 7 bases between them. The CDR3 totals 14 residues. CDR3 protein: CASSLTGLNTEAFF. The CDR3 coding sequence is TGCGCCAGCAGCTTGACAGGTTTGAACACTGAAGCTTTCTTT.

This clonotype was detected many times. This chain links TRBV5-1 with TRBJ2-1; 7 nucleotides match TRBD1. The CDR3 is made up of 15 amino acids. After removal of 3 bases from V and 4 bases from J, the junction contained 7 bases not matched to a gene. The germline CDR1 and CDR2 sequences are SGHRS and YFSETQ. The DNA of the CDR3 is TGCGCCAGCAGCTCCCAGACAGGGAGTTACAATGAGCAGTTCTTC. Encoded protein: CASSSQTGSYNEQFF. Based on the CDR3 plus reference TRBV5-1 and TRBJ2-1, the full variable domain is KAGVTQTPRYLIKTRGQQVTLSCSPISGHRSVSWYQQTPGQGLQFLFEYFSETQRNKGNFPGRFSGRQFSNSRSEMNVSTLELGDSALYLCASSSQTGSYNEQFFGPGTRLTVL.

By frequency in the sample, this clonotype is medium-sized. This sequence joins TRBV6-5 and TRBJ2-1; no reliable D call. V lost 4 bases to trimming and J lost 12 bases, with 10 bases between them. Looked up from germline, CDR1 is MNHEY and CDR2 is SVGAGI. The CDR3 sequence is 11 residues long. CDR3 sequence reads: CASSSHPGQFF. The CDR3 region has the DNA TGTGCCAGCAGTTCCCACCCCGGGCAGTTCTTC.

This clonotype was seen many times. CDR3: CASSFLGTEDTEAFF. In nucleotides, the CDR3 is TGCGCCAGCAGCTTTTTGGGTACCGAGGACACTGAAGCTTTCTTT. This chain uses TRBV5-1 with TRBJ1-1; no definite D call. Trimming stripped 2 bases from V and 3 bases from J, with 14 bases between. The germline V gene encodes CDR1 SGHRS and CDR2 YFSETQ. The CDR3 covers 15 residues.

By share, this clonotype ranks as medium-sized. This sequence joins TRBV7-3 and TRBJ1-1; D call uncertain. The CDR3 length is 13 residues. Trimming cost V 5 bases and J 1 base, with 8 bases left between them. Germline V gene lookup returns CDR1 SGHTA and CDR2 FQGTGA. This CDR3 reads CASSNNRNTEAFF. CDR3 in DNA: TGTGCCAGCAGCAACAACAGGAACACTGAAGCTTTCTTT.

Sample share makes this clonotype medium-sized (0.01 to 0.1%). The chain recombines TRBV7-8 with TRBJ2-6, with D unresolved. The CDR3 is made up of 14 amino acids. CDR1 is SGHVS, CDR2 FQNEAQ, per germline. Trimming pared 8 bases from V and 0 bases from J, leaving 8 bases between. CDR3 sequence (DNA): TGTGCCAGCGAGACGTTCTCTGGGGCCAACGTCCTGACTTTC. Protein product: CASETFSGANVLTF. The whole variable domain, filled in from reference TRBV7-8 and TRBJ2-6, reads GAGVSQSPRYKVAKRGQDVALRCDPISGHVSLFWYQQALGQGPEFLTYFQNEAQLDKSGLPSDRFFAERPEGSVSTLKIQRTQQEDSAVYLCASETFSGANVLTFGAGSRLTVL.

This clonotype was counted between two and nine times. The chain joins TRBV5-1 to TRBJ2-3, with 8 bases aligning to TRBD2. Germline V gene lookup returns CDR1 SGHRS and CDR2 YFSETQ. The length of the CDR3 is 15 residues. J was trimmed by 5 bases and V by 2 bases; bases with no gene match: 7. DNA for the CDR3: TGCGCCAGCAGCTTTGTCGCGGGGGGCATAGATACGCAGTATTTT. Its translation: CASSFVAGGIDTQYF.

The genes are TRBV7-9 and TRBJ1-4; D might be TRBD1 (5 bases). The CDR3 length is 14 residues. Trimming took 6 bases from V and 6 from J, leaving 14 bases between them. Germline assignment: CDR1 SEHNR and CDR2 FQNEAQ (reference sequence). The CDR3 DNA follows: TGTGCCAGCAGTCCGGGACGCTTTGATGAAAAACTGTTTTTT. Protein sequence: CASSPGRFDEKLFF.

The J gene is TRBJ2-7, the V gene TRBV5-6; D perhaps matches TRBD1 (6 bases). The V end lost 4 bases, the J end lost 4 bases, and 21 bases lay between the germline ends. In germline, CDR1 is SGHDT, CDR2 YYEEEE. The CDR3 sequence is 16 residues long. The CDR3 sequence: CASSQLAGQRFYEQYV. The CDR3 nucleotides are TGTGCCAGCAGCCAGTTAGCAGGACAGAGGTTTTACGAGCAGTACGTC.

This clonotype was found many times. The J gene is TRBJ1-1, the V gene TRBV12-3 or TRBV12-4, with a possible D match to TRBD1 (5 bases). This CDR3 has 14 residues. The V end lost 5 bases, the J end lost 3 bases, and 13 bases lay between the germline ends. Here the CDR3 reads CASSGKKGHTEAFF. The CDR3 DNA reads as TGTGCCAGCAGTGGGAAGAAGGGGCACACTGAAGCTTTCTTT.

In its sample, this clonotype was seen many times. V is TRBV3-1 and J is TRBJ1-2; TRBD1 matches 7 bases. The J segment lost 13 bases and the V segment lost 4 bases, leaving 18 bases of the junction unmatched. The CDR3 sequence is 15 residues long. Germline lookup yields CDR1 LGHDT and CDR2 YNNKEL (reference sequence). CDR3 protein: CASSRGGRVQDRPTF. The CDR3 DNA sequence: TGTGCCAGCAGCCGAGGGGGACGGGTTCAGGACAGGCCCACCTTC.

This clonotype was picked up many times. The chain uses TRBV12-3 or TRBV12-4 and TRBJ2-3; TRBD2 agrees at 11 bases. The CDR3 sequence is 17 residues long. The trim removed 5 bases at V and 8 bases at J, leaving 15 bases unmatched. The CDR3 loop reads CASSVGTSGGTPGTQYF. CDR3 coding DNA: TGTGCCAGCAGTGTGGGGACTAGCGGCGGGACTCCGGGTACGCAGTATTTT.